The T cell receptor (beta chain) described here comes from a study of T cell changes during pregnancy in multiple sclerosis. Sequencing was performed with immunoSEQ multiplex PCR; in TCRdb, only in-frame clones are kept and a portion is missing. The sample includes about 39,000 clones, about 94% of them seen just once. CDR1 SGHVS and CDR2 FQNEAQ come from the germline V gene. The CDR3 spans 15 residues. Trimming removed 5 bases from V and 2 bases from J, with 16 bases in between. This receptor was obtained from a female donor with multiple sclerosis, enrolled in a pregnancy study. Sequenced material: CD4+ T cells from peripheral blood mononuclear cells, taken after pregnancy. The chain uses TRBV7-8 and TRBJ2-7; possible D gene TRBD1, 5 bases. In DNA form, the CDR3 reads TGTGCCAGCAGCCCTACTCGACTGGACACCTACGAGCAGTACTTC. This codes for CASSPTRLDTYEQYF.